This TCR beta chain was recovered during a study of prognosis after radiotherapy for stage I lung cancer. Overall study: Between April 2018 and January 2019, patients with stage I non-small cell lung cancer were enrolled. Radiotherapy took the form of SBRT (3 to 5 fractions) with a biologically effective dose of at least 100 Gy. Adenocarcinoma was the tumor type in approximately twelve patients, squamous cell carcinoma in six or seven.

CDR1 is DFQATT and CDR2 is SNEGSKA in the germline V gene (reference sequence). The CDR3 has 15 amino acids. V shed 1 base and J 4 bases; nucleotides not matched to a gene: 1. Amplification of TCR beta CDR3 from genomic DNA used two-round multiplex PCR. The use of primers specific to each TRBV and TRBJ gene characterized first-round PCR. TCRdb itself ran the multiplex PCR reads through MiXCR, one entry per CDR3 protein. The table has about 14,000 distinct CDR3 sequences, 30% to 40% seen once. The sequencing used PBMCs, collected before or after stereotactic body radiation therapy (not recorded which). The chain joins TRBV20-1 to TRBJ2-1, with 13 nucleotides matching TRBD2. This TCR came from a donor aged 50 or older with non-small cell lung cancer. CDR3 bases: TGCAGTGCTAGAGGACTAGCGGGGGGTTACAATGAGCAGTTCTTC. Translating gives CSARGLAGGYNEQFF.